This T cell receptor beta chain was identified during a study of cytotoxic CD8 clonotypes in ibrutinib-treated CLL (dated by TCRdb to the early 2020s). In terms of the full investigation: The cohort had some eleven relapsed/refractory and around 16 treatment-naive patients; under 18 were IGHV unmutated. Every remission and progressive disease sample was obtained while ibrutinib was still being received by the patients. Of the roughly 81 people in the trial, roughly 27 had longitudinal samples available. Partial responses were observed in around 25 patients and complete responses in 2; after a median follow-up of around 68 months, remission was maintained in 15 or so patients and progression was observed in about twelve. Cryopreserved peripheral blood mononuclear cells were obtained before treatment, at response, and at either sustained remission or disease progression. On average, each sample had approximately 260,000 productive templates and under 95,000 productive rearrangements. Response samples were taken after a median of approximately 12 months on treatment, ranging from roughly 6 to 36 months.

In light of the paper, this sample's time point label describes: progressive disease on ibrutinib. For TCR beta library preparation, roughly 2 micrograms of genomic DNA were extracted from the cryopreserved PBMCs. Longitudinal blood samples from CLL patients on ibrutinib monotherapy underwent high-throughput TCR beta sequencing. The patients were enrolled in a single-center, open-label phase 2 trial of ibrutinib monotherapy. Each clonotype received, on average, around 9.6x coverage in deep resolution sequencing performed on a MiSeq, where the target depth lay between 1 in 1 million and 1 in 200,000 T cells. The immunoSEQ hsTCRB Kit was used to generate the TCR beta libraries. In the source study's methods: Data were analyzed with ImmunoSEQ Data Assistant and ImmunoSEQ Analyzer, with V, D and J genes assigned per IMGT definitions. Clonality was computed as one minus normalized Shannon entropy of productive rearrangement frequencies, ranging from 0 to 1. Public clonotype analysis was restricted to overrepresented clonotypes comprising at least 0.05% of each patient's repertoire. About a dozen age-matched healthy donor repertoires from immuneACCESS served as clonality controls. TCRdb retrieved this table from immuneACCESS and kept in-frame rearrangements only. Not all clones are present; in checked studies, unresolved V genes account for under half, and no reason is known for the remainder. That table furnishes V, J and clone size, whereas the DNA furnished D and trimming. The sample yields about 39,000 clones; about 70% were counted once. The ten largest clonotypes hold 7% of the sample.

On this clone itself: What this receptor recognizes is not known. No clone much larger than this one lies a single base away; base qualities are absent.

CDR1 and CDR2, looked up from the germline V gene (reference sequence), are MNHEY and SMNVEV. Spanning cysteine to phenylalanine, the CDR3 consists of 13 amino acids. Only the CDR3 portion is preserved as DNA: 39 bases, with reading frame beginning at the first base. V ends up 10 bases short and J 4 bases short, with an unmatched junction base count of 9. The research as a whole found: Sampling times were not matched between patients in sustained remission and patients whose disease was progressing, and lymph node repertoires were not examined. Public clonotypes were found to be uncommon and were observed to contract or remain stable during treatment; the increase in clonality was shown to reflect expansion of private clonotypes at ibrutinib response. Baseline clonality was found to be higher than that of age-matched healthy donors and was strongly correlated with circulating CD8+ T-cell counts. Clonality increased at ibrutinib response, stayed stable in sustained remission, and fell back toward baseline at progression.

The specimen comprised PBMCs, sampled at disease progression, from a patient treated with ibrutinib. This TCR was recovered from a human donor with chronic lymphocytic leukemia. The sequence links TRBV27 to TRBJ2-7; TRBD1 agrees with 8 junctional bases. The CDR3 corresponds to CATRDRGGYEQYF. The DNA reads as follows: TGTGCCACTCGAGACAGGGGAGGATACGAGCAGTACTTC.